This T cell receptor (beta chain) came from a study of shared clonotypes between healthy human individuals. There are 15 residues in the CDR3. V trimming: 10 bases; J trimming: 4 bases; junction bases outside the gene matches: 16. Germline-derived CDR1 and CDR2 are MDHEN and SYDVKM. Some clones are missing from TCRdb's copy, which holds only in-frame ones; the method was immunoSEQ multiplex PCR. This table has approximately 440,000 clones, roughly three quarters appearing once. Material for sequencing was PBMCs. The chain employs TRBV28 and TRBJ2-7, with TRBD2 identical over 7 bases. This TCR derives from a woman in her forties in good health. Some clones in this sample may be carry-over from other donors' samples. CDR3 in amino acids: CATRRGSLAAYEQYF. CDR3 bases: TGTGCCACCCGACGGGGCTCCCTAGCGGCATACGAGCAGTACTTC.